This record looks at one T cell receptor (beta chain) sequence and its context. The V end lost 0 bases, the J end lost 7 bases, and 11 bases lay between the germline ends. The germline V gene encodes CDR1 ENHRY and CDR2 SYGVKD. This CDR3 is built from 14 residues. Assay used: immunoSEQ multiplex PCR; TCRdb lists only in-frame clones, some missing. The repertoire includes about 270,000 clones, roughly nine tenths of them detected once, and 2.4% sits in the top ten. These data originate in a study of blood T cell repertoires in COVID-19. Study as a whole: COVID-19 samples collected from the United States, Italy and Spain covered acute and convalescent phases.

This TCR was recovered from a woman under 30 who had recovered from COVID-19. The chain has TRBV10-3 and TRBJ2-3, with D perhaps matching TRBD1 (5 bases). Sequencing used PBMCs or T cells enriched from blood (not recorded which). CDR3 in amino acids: CAISESETANTQYF. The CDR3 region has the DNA TGTGCCATCAGTGAGTCGGAGACAGCGAATACGCAGTATTTT.